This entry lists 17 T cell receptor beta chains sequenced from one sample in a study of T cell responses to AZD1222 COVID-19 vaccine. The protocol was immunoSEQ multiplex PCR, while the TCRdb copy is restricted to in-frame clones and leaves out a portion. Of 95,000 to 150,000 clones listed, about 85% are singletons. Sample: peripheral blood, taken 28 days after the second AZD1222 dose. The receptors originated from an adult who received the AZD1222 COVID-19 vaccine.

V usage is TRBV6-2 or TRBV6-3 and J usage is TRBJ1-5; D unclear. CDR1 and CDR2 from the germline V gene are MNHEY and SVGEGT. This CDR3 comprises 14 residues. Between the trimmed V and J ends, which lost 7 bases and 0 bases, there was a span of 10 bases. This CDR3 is CASTPGPSNQPQHF. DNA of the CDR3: TGTGCCAGCACCCCGGGCCCTAGCAATCAGCCCCAGCATTTT.

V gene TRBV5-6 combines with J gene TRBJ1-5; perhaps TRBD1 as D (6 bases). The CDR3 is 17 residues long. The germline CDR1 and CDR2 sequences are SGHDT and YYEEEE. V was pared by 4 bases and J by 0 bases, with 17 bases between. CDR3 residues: CASSPKGHLGSNQPQHF. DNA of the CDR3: TGTGCCAGCAGCCCGAAGGGACATTTAGGTAGCAATCAGCCCCAGCATTTT.

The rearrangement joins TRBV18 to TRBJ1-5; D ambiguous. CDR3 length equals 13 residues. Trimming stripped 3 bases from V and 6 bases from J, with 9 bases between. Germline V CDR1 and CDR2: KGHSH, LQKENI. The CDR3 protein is CASSPGISQPQHF. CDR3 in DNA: TGTGCCAGCTCACCTGGGATCTCTCAGCCCCAGCATTTT.

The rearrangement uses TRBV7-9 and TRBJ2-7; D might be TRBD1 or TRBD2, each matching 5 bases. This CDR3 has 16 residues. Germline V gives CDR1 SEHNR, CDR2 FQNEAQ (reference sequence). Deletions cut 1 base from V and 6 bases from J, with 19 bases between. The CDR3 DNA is TGTGCCAGCAGCTTAGGGGGACCCGTTCGGGGAAGCGAGCAGTACTTC. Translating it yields CASSLGGPVRGSEQYF. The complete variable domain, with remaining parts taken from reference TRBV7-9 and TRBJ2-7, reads DTGVSQNPRHKITKRGQNVTFRCDPISEHNRLYWYRQTLGQGPEFLTYFQNEAQLEKSRLLSDRFSAERPKGSFSTLEIQRTEQGDSAMYLCASSLGGPVRGSEQYFGPGTRLTVT.

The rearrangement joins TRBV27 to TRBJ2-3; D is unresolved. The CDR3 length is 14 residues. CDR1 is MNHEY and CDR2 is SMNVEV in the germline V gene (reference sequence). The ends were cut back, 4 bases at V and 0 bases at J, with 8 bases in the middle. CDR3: CASSSIGSTDTQYF. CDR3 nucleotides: TGTGCCAGCAGTTCCATAGGAAGCACAGATACGCAGTATTTT.

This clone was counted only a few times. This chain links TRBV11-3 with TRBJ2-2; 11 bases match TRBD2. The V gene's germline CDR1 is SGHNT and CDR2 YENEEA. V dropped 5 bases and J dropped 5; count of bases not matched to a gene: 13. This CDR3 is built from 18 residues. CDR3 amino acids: CASSPGGLAGGRTGELFF. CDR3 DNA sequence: TGTGCCAGCAGCCCCGGGGGGCTAGCGGGGGGAAGAACCGGGGAGCTGTTTTTT.

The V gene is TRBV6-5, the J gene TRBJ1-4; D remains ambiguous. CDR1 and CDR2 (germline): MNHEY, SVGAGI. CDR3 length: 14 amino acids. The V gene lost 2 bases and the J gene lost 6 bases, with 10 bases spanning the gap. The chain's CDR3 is CASSYDWKDEKLFF. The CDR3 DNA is TGTGCCAGCAGTTACGACTGGAAAGATGAAAAACTGTTTTTT.

The CDR3: CASQGSGPYEQYF. As DNA, the CDR3 is TGTGCCAGCCAGGGGAGCGGCCCCTACGAGCAGTACTTC. The chain links TRBV6-5 to TRBJ2-7; TRBD1 is a possible D gene (6 bases). V lost 8 bases to trimming and J lost 2 bases, with 13 bases between them. From germline, CDR1 is MNHEY and CDR2 SVGAGI. The CDR3 consists of 13 residues.

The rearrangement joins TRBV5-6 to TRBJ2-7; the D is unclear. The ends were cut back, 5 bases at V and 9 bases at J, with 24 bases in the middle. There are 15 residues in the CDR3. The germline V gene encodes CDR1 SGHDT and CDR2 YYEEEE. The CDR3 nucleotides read TGTGCCAGCAGTCCTCCAGGTAGCCCTACTACGCGGCAGTACTTC. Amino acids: CASSPPGSPTTRQYF. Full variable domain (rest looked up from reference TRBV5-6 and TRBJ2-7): DAGVTQSPTHLIKTRGQQVTLRCSPKSGHDTVSWYQQALGQGPQFIFQYYEEEERQRGNFPDRFSGHQFPNYSSELNVNALLLGDSALYLCASSPPGSPTTRQYFGPGTRLTVT.

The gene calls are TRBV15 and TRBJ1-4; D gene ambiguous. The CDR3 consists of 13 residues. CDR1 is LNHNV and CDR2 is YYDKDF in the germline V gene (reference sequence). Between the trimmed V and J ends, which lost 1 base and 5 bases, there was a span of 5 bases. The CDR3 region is CATSRGSNEKLFF. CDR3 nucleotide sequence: TGTGCCACCAGCAGAGGATCCAATGAAAAACTGTTTTTT.

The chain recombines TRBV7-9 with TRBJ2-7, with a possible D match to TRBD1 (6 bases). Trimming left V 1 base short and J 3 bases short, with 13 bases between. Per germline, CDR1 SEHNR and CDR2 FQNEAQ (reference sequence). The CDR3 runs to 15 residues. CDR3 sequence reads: CASSLVQGPSYEQYF. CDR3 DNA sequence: TGTGCCAGCAGCTTAGTACAGGGCCCTAGCTACGAGCAGTACTTC.

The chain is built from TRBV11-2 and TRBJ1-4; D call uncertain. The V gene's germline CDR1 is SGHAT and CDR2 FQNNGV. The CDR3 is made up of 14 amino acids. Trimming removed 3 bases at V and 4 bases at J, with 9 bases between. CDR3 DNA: TGTGCCAGCAGCTTCCTCGGGCTTAATGAAAAACTGTTTTTT. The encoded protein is CASSFLGLNEKLFF.

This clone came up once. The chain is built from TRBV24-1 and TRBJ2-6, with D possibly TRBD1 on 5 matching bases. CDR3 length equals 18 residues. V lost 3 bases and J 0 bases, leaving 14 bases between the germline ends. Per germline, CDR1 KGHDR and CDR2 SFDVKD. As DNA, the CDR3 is TGTGCCACCAGTGATCCCAGGGTTGGGGACTCTGGGGCCAACGTCCTGACTTTC. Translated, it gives CATSDPRVGDSGANVLTF.

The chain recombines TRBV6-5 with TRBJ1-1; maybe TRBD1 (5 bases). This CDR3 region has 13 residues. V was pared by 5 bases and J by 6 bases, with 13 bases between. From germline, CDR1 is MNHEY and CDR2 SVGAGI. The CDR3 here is CASSREVGAEAFF. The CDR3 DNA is TGTGCCAGCAGTCGGGAGGTGGGGGCTGAAGCTTTCTTT.

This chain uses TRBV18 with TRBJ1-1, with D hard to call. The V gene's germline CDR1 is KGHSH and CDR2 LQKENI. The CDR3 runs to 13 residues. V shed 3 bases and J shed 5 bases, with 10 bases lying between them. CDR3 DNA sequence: TGTGCCAGCTCACCCGCGGGTTGGACTGAAGCTTTCTTT. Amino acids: CASSPAGWTEAFF.

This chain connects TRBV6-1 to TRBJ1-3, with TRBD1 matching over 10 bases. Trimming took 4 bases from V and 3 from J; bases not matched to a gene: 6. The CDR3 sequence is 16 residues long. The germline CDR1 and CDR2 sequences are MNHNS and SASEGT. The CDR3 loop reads CASSVVGQGSGNTIYF. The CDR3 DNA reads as TGTGCCAGCAGTGTGGTGGGACAGGGGAGTGGAAACACCATATATTTT.

The CDR3 region has the DNA TGCGCCAGCAGCCTGGGGCCAGGGGACAAAAATTCACCCCTCCACTTT. The encoded protein is CASSLGPGDKNSPLHF. V gene TRBV5-1 combines with J gene TRBJ1-6; D is possibly TRBD1 (6 bases). CDR3 length: 16 residues. V lost 4 bases and J 7 bases, leaving 18 bases between the germline ends. The germline V gene has CDR1 SGHRS and CDR2 YFSETQ.